This T cell receptor (beta chain) was identified in a study of blood T cells in healthy people across ages. Through a sample-barcoded 5' primer and a J-beta primer mix, a second PCR was run for roughly 6 to 12 cycles. TCRdb passed the 5' RACE reads through MiXCR, listing each CDR3 protein once. The data contain over 750,000 distinct CDR3 sequences, roughly 25% of them singletons. This same sample was also taken into another study, of T cells of mothers and their children. That paper adds: Sample barcodes plus 2-4 random nucleotides came from the M1S primer.

This TCR came from a boy under 18 in good health. Sequencing was done on a sample of blood.

The CDR3 DNA sequence: TGTGCCAGCAGTTACGGCTGGGGCGGAGAGACCCAGTACTTC. It yields the protein CASSYGWGGETQYF. This chain uses TRBV27 with TRBJ2-5, with a possible D match to TRBD1 (5 bases). V dropped 4 bases and J dropped 4 bases, with 13 bases sitting between them. Germline CDR1 reads MNHEY; CDR2 reads SMNVEV (reference sequence). The CDR3 extends over 14 amino acids.